This T cell receptor beta chain was documented in a study of Graves' ophthalmopathy and Graves' hyperthyroidism. The authors amplified TCR beta CDR3 regions from RNA transcripts. Investigators did first-round RT-PCR with HTBI primers, then second-round multiplex PCR. TCRdb fed the multiplex PCR reads into MiXCR, producing one record per CDR3 protein. The sample includes approximately 330,000 distinct CDR3 sequences, about a sixth of them seen just once. The CDR3 has 15 amino acids. Trimming took off 1 base at V and 6 bases at J, with 16 bases between the two ends. Germline CDR1 SGHVS, CDR2 FQNEAQ. Orbital computed tomography and thyroid ultrasound, along with TRAb, serum thyroxine and clinical symptoms, underpinned diagnosis. This clonotype has ten or more counts.

Specimen: peripheral blood. J is TRBJ2-7 and V is TRBV7-8, with D tentatively TRBD2 (5 bases). The receptor was isolated from an adult man with Graves' ophthalmopathy. The CDR3 region has the DNA TGTGCCAGCAGCTTAGGAGGCATGCTAGCTCCCGAGCAGTACTTC. The encoded protein is CASSLGGMLAPEQYF.